These 32 T cell receptor beta chains share one sample of origin, sequenced in a study of patients and donors after allogeneic stem cell transplantation. Via MiXCR, TCRdb re-called the RT-PCR reads, giving one row per CDR3 protein. The sample consists of over 200,000 distinct CDR3 sequences, roughly 38% of them appearing once. Sequenced material: blood, either unsorted or a sorted T cell fraction (not recorded which). These receptors were taken from a human donor who was either an allogeneic HSCT recipient or a stem cell or donor lymphocyte infusion donor (not recorded which). It is not recorded whose cells these are; they may come from a transplant donor.

This clonotype was counted a few times. V usage is TRBV27 and J usage is TRBJ1-2; D remains ambiguous. Trimming removed 5 bases from V and 7 bases from J, with 17 bases in between. The CDR3 is 14 amino acids. The germline CDR1 and CDR2 sequences are MNHEY and SMNVEV (reference sequence). This CDR3 is CASSLSLSSGGYTF. The DNA of the CDR3 is TGTGCCAGCAGTCTCAGCCTCTCTTCGGGTGGCTACACCTTC.

The chain is built from TRBV9 and TRBJ1-2, with 7 nucleotides matching TRBD1. Germline CDR1 SGDLS, CDR2 YYNGEE. V lost 2 bases to trimming and J lost 4 bases; unmatched junction nucleotides: 5. The CDR3 is 14 amino acids. CDR3 protein: CASSVLDRAYGYTF. The DNA of the CDR3 is TGTGCCAGCAGCGTTCTCGACAGGGCCTATGGCTACACCTTC.

The rearrangement links TRBV4-1 to TRBJ1-4; D remains unclear. V dropped 2 bases and J dropped 3 bases, with 7 bases sitting between them. CDR1 is MGHRA and CDR2 is YSYEKL in the germline V gene. CDR3 length equals 14 residues. The CDR3, as DNA: TGCGCCAGCAGCCAATCGTTGGCTAATGAAAAACTGTTTTTT. It translates to CASSQSLANEKLFF.

This clonotype has more than one count but fewer than ten. The chain is built from TRBV12-3 or TRBV12-4 and TRBJ1-5, with D unresolved. Trimming left V 1 base short and J 0 bases short, with 10 bases between. This CDR3 spans 16 amino acids. The DNA for the CDR3 is TGTGCCAGCAGTTTAGGGACGGTTTATAGCAATCAGCCCCAGCATTTT. Translated, it gives CASSLGTVYSNQPQHF.

As to this clonotype: The CDR3 carries no conserved terminal phenylalanine or tryptophan, so it likely arises from a read error. The rearrangement uses TRBV29-1 and TRBJ1-1, with D perhaps matching TRBD1 (5 bases). The length of the CDR3 is 14 residues. Per germline, CDR1 SQVTM and CDR2 ANQGSEA. The V end lost 3 bases, the J end lost 4 bases, and 15 bases lay between the germline ends. CDR3 sequence: CSVEGRAGLTEAFL. CDR3 coding DNA: TGCAGCGTTGAGGGTAGGGCGGGGCTCACTGAAGCTTTCTTG.

The chain joins TRBV28 to TRBJ2-1, with 13 bases aligning to TRBD2. CDR3 length: 16 residues. V dropped 6 bases and J dropped 4; count of bases not matched to a gene: 6. CDR1 and CDR2 (germline): MDHEN, SYDVKM. CDR3 loop: CASSRGLAGIYNEQFF. In DNA, the CDR3 is TGTGCCAGCAGCCGGGGACTAGCGGGGATTTACAATGAGCAGTTCTTC.

This chain links TRBV6-1 with TRBJ1-5; TRBD1 matches 7 bases. The germline V gene encodes CDR1 MNHNS and CDR2 SASEGT. V lost 6 bases and J lost 3; bases outside the gene matches: 5. The CDR3 runs to 14 residues. CDR3 DNA sequence: TGTGCCAGCAGCCCAACAGGGGCCAATCAGCCCCAGCATTTT. It encodes CASSPTGANQPQHF.

The chain joins TRBV5-1 to TRBJ1-6; 7 nucleotides match TRBD1. Germline values: CDR1 SGHRS, CDR2 YFSETQ. J gave up 7 bases and V 5 bases, and 9 bases lay outside the gene matches. The CDR3 loop spans 15 amino acids. The CDR3 bases are TGCGCCAGCAGTAAGAAGGGGGCCTGGAATTCACCCCTCCACTTT. Residues: CASSKKGAWNSPLHF.

The V gene is TRBV5-6, the J gene TRBJ1-1; tentative D call: TRBD1 (5 bases). CDR3 length: 14 residues. Germline values: CDR1 SGHDT, CDR2 YYEEEE. Trimming stripped 0 bases from V and 5 bases from J, with 11 bases between. The CDR3 is CASSLARGRTEAFF. CDR3 bases: TGTGCCAGCAGCTTGGCCCGGGGGAGGACTGAAGCTTTCTTT.

This clonotype appeared a few times. This rearrangement joins TRBV20-1 to TRBJ1-4; tentative D call: TRBD1 (5 bases). The V and J ends lost 3 bases and 8 bases respectively, with 25 bases between them. From germline, CDR1 is DFQATT and CDR2 SNEGSKA (reference sequence). CDR3 length equals 17 residues. CDR3 nucleotides: TGCAGTGCTAGGGGCCCTCGAAAGGGAGGGGCATGGGAAAAACTGTTTTTT. Translating gives CSARGPRKGGAWEKLFF.

The chain couples TRBV6-2 or TRBV6-3 to TRBJ1-4; 8 positions match TRBD1. The CDR3 totals 16 residues. The V segment lost 5 bases and the J segment 3 bases; nucleotides outside the gene matches: 8. From germline, CDR1 is MNHEY and CDR2 SVGEGT. CDR3 coding DNA: TGTGCCAGCAGTGGATGGGTACAGGGGGCTAATGAAAAACTGTTTTTT. Encoded protein: CASSGWVQGANEKLFF.

This clonotype was found a few times. CDR3 DNA sequence: TGCAGTGCTAGAGAGGACATCGGGGCATCTAACTATGGCTACACCTTC. The encoded protein is CSAREDIGASNYGYTF. This sequence joins TRBV20-1 and TRBJ1-2; D is possibly TRBD1 (5 bases). CDR3 length equals 16 residues. Trimming left V 0 bases short and J 0 bases short, with 14 bases between. Germline loops: CDR1 DFQATT, CDR2 SNEGSKA (reference sequence).

The genes are TRBV5-1 and TRBJ2-1, with 9 nucleotides matching TRBD1. Per the germline V gene, CDR1 is SGHRS and CDR2 is YFSETQ. Unmatched junction bases numbered 8, after V lost 0 bases and J lost 10 bases. The CDR3 spans 15 residues. In nucleotides, the CDR3 is TGCGCCAGCAGCTTGGCTGGGACAGGGAGACGCGAGCAGTTCTTC. Residues: CASSLAGTGRREQFF.

The gene calls are TRBV2 and TRBJ1-1; no reliable D call. Germline V CDR1 and CDR2: SNHLY, FYNNEI. The CDR3 length is 14 residues. Trimming shortened V by 11 bases and J by 4 bases, and 20 bases separated the two germline ends. CDR3 in amino acids: CAVSYGPSRTEAFF. The CDR3, as DNA: TGTGCCGTAAGTTATGGGCCGAGCCGCACTGAAGCTTTCTTT.

This clonotype was seen more than once but under ten times. J is TRBJ1-2 and V is TRBV7-9, with D possibly being TRBD1 (5 bases). With 2 bases removed from V and 0 bases from J, the gap between germline ends came to 19 bases. Germline V gene sequence: CDR1 SEHNR, CDR2 FQNEAQ (reference sequence). The CDR3 is 18 amino acids. The CDR3 region is CASSLPIRGTGANYGYTF. In DNA form, the CDR3 reads TGTGCCAGCAGCTTACCTATCCGGGGAACAGGCGCTAACTATGGCTACACCTTC.

This clonotype has just a few counts. The rearrangement uses TRBV29-1 and TRBJ1-2; D is ambiguous. This CDR3 comprises 10 residues. The V and J ends lost 3 bases and 4 bases respectively, with 3 bases between them. CDR1 SQVTM and CDR2 ANQGSEA come from the germline V gene. CDR3 nucleotides: TGCAGCGTTGACGCCTATGGCTACACCTTC. Translation gives CSVDAYGYTF.

This clonotype was found a few times. The chain carries TRBV12-3 or TRBV12-4 and TRBJ1-5, with D maybe TRBD1 (5 bases). V was cut by 3 bases and J by 7 bases, with 16 bases left in between. The CDR3 covers 15 residues. The CDR3 protein is CASSLSGGGKQPQHF. For the CDR3, the DNA is TGTGCCAGCAGTTTGAGCGGGGGAGGGAAACAGCCCCAGCATTTT.

This rearrangement joins TRBV3-1 to TRBJ2-2; D is uncertain. This CDR3 is 15 amino acids long. CDR1 and CDR2 from the germline V gene are LGHDT and YNNKEL (reference sequence). Deletions cut 1 base from V and 0 bases from J, with 6 bases between. The CDR3 sequence is CASSQGGTNTGELFF. The CDR3 bases are TGTGCCAGCAGCCAAGGTGGGACGAACACCGGGGAGCTGTTTTTT.

Only a few counts were recorded for this clonotype. The chain couples TRBV5-1 to TRBJ1-1; no firm D call. V gave up 0 bases and J gave up 4 bases, with 7 bases separating them. The CDR3 runs to 13 residues. Germline CDR1 is SGHRS and CDR2 is YFSETQ. CDR3 nucleotides: TGCGCCAGCAGCTTGGAGCGGGGCACTGAAGCTTTCTTT. Translating gives CASSLERGTEAFF.

V gene TRBV9 combines with J gene TRBJ2-3; the D is unclear. Deletions cut 0 bases from V and 4 bases from J, with 12 bases between. The germline V gene encodes CDR1 SGDLS and CDR2 YYNGEE. The length of the CDR3 is 15 residues. CDR3 sequence reads: CASSVAQFFADTQYF. The CDR3 region has the DNA TGTGCCAGCAGCGTAGCACAGTTCTTTGCAGATACGCAGTATTTT.

The chain couples TRBV28 to TRBJ1-5; TRBD1 matches 12 bases. CDR1 is MDHEN and CDR2 is SYDVKM in the germline V gene. The length of the CDR3 is 18 residues. V trimming: 4 bases; J trimming: 4 bases; junction bases outside the gene matches: 11. The CDR3 sequence: CASSSGTGGAGQNQPQHF. CDR3 in DNA: TGTGCCAGCAGTTCCGGGACAGGGGGCGCGGGGCAGAATCAGCCCCAGCATTTT.

A remark on this clonotype: One base away lies a much larger clone, so this may be a sequencing read error. The rearrangement uses TRBV12-3 or TRBV12-4 and TRBJ1-2, with D tentatively TRBD1 (6 bases). This CDR3 is built from 13 residues. CDR3: CASTLKGGTGNTF. The CDR3, as DNA: TGTGCCAGCACTCTCAAAGGGGGTACTGGCAACACCTTC.

There are a few counts of this clonotype. V gene TRBV27 combines with J gene TRBJ1-2, with D uncertain. Trimming took 0 bases from V and 8 from J, leaving 10 bases between them. The germline V gene encodes CDR1 MNHEY and CDR2 SMNVEV (reference sequence). This CDR3 has 13 amino acids. CDR3 amino acids: CASSLSGAKGYTF. The CDR3 region has the DNA TGTGCCAGCAGTTTATCGGGTGCGAAAGGCTACACCTTC.

This clonotype appeared once. The V and J genes are TRBV5-1 and TRBJ1-1; possibly TRBD1 for D (6 bases). The CDR3 is 16 residues long. Germline V gives CDR1 SGHRS, CDR2 YFSETQ. V lost 3 bases to trimming and J lost 1 base, with 16 bases between them. The CDR3, as DNA: TGCGCCAGCAGCTCAAATTTGCAGGGGCCGAACACTGAAGCTTTCTTT. Translated, it gives CASSSNLQGPNTEAFF. Based on the CDR3 plus reference TRBV5-1 and TRBJ1-1, the full variable domain is KAGVTQTPRYLIKTRGQQVTLSCSPISGHRSVSWYQQTPGQGLQFLFEYFSETQRNKGNFPGRFSGRQFSNSRSEMNVSTLELGDSALYLCASSSNLQGPNTEAFFGQGTRLTVV.

This clonotype was seen a handful of times. V usage is TRBV7-2 and J usage is TRBJ2-3; TRBD2 matches at 8 bases. Per germline, CDR1 SGHTA and CDR2 FQGNSA. The V and J ends lost 2 bases and 0 bases, in that order; junction bases with no gene match: 1. The CDR3 spans 15 residues. The CDR3 sequence is CASSLQRGSTDTQYF. CDR3 bases: TGTGCCAGCAGCTTACAGCGGGGGAGCACAGATACGCAGTATTTT.

This clonotype was seen more than once but under ten times. The V gene is TRBV12-3 or TRBV12-4, the J gene TRBJ1-2; D remains ambiguous. The CDR3 has 9 residues. V lost 8 bases and J lost 8, with 6 bases in between. This CDR3 is CASGQGYTF. CDR3 sequence (DNA): TGTGCCAGCGGGCAGGGCTACACCTTC.

This clonotype showed up just a few times. V gene TRBV12-3 or TRBV12-4 combines with J gene TRBJ2-3; the D is unclear. With 6 bases removed from V and 3 bases from J, the gap between germline ends came to 7 bases. The CDR3 spans 12 residues. The CDR3 coding sequence is TGTGCCAGCAGCCAAAGGACAGATACGCAGTATTTT. Its protein product is CASSQRTDTQYF.

The chain has TRBV29-1 and TRBJ2-3, with 7 bases identical to TRBD2. Germline CDR1 SQVTM, CDR2 ANQGSEA. The junction had 5 bases not matched to a gene; V was cut back by 6 bases and J by 5 bases. The CDR3 sequence is 12 residues long. The DNA for the CDR3 is TGCAGCGTCCTGGGGGGGGTAGATACGCAGTATTTT. Its translation: CSVLGGVDTQYF.

This clonotype was picked up many times. The chain links TRBV6-5 to TRBJ1-1; 8 positions match TRBD1. Germline CDR1 reads MNHEY; CDR2 reads SVGAGI. Unmatched junction bases numbered 2, after V lost 5 bases and J lost 3 bases. The CDR3 extends over 13 amino acids. The CDR3 DNA reads TGTGCCAGCAGTCAGGACAGGGACACTGAAGCTTTCTTT. Translated, it gives CASSQDRDTEAFF.

The chain combines TRBV4-3 with TRBJ2-2; D ambiguous. Deletions cut 0 bases from V and 2 bases from J, with 7 bases between. This CDR3 is built from 15 residues. Germline lookup yields CDR1 LGHNA and CDR2 YSLEER. CDR3 region: CASSQDPENTGELFF. The CDR3 coding sequence is TGCGCCAGCAGCCAAGATCCAGAAAACACCGGGGAGCTGTTTTTT.

This chain links TRBV5-1 with TRBJ1-2; TRBD1 aligns across 7 bases. J gave up 4 bases and V 0 bases, and 6 bases lay outside the gene matches. CDR1 SGHRS and CDR2 YFSETQ come from the germline V gene. The CDR3 runs to 15 residues. CDR3 bases: TGCGCCAGCAGCTTGGGGACAGGACCCCTCTATGGCTACACCTTC. Translating gives CASSLGTGPLYGYTF.

This clonotype was detected only a few times. The chain combines TRBV6-1 with TRBJ1-1, with a tentative D call TRBD1 (5 bases). Germline V CDR1 and CDR2: MNHNS, SASEGT. The CDR3 consists of 14 residues. V was trimmed by 1 base and J by 5 bases, leaving 11 bases between them. CDR3 DNA sequence: TGTGCCAGCAGTGAAGTTCGGGGGGATACTGAAGCTTTCTTT. This encodes CASSEVRGDTEAFF.